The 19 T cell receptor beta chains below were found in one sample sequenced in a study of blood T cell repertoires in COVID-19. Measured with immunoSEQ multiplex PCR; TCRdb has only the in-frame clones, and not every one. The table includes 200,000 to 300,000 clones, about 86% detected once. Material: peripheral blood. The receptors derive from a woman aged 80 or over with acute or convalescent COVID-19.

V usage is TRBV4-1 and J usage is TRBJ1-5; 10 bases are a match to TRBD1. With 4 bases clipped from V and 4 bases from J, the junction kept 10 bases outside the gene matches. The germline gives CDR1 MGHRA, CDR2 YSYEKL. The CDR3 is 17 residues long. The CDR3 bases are TGCGCCAGCAGCCCCACGAGGGGACAGGGGAGAAATCAGCCCCAGCATTTT. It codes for CASSPTRGQGRNQPQHF.

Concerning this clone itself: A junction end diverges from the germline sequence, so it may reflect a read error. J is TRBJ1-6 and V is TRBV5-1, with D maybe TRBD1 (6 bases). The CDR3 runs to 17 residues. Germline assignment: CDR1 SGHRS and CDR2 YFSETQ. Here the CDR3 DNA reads TGCGCCAGCAGATTGGGCCGGGGGGCTTCCTATAATTCACCCCTCCACTTT. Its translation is CASRLGRGASYNSPLHF. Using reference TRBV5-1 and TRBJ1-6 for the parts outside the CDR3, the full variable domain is KAGVTQTPRYLIKTRGQQVTLSCSPISGHRSVSWYQQTPGQGLQFLFEYFSETQRNKGNFPGRFSGRQFSNSRSEMNVSTLELGDSALYLCASRLGRGASYNSPLHFGNGTRLTVT.

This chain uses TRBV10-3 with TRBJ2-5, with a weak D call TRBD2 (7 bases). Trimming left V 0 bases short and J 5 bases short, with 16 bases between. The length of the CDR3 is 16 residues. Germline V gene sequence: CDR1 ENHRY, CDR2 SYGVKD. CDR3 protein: CAISESTGGQVETQYF. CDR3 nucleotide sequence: TGTGCCATCAGTGAGTCGACGGGGGGCCAGGTTGAGACCCAGTACTTC.

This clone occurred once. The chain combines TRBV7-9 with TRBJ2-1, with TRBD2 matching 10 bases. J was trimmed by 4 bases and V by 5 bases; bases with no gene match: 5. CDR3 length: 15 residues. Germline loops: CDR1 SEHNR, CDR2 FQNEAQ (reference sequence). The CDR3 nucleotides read TGTGCCAGCAGCCTTGGGACTAGCGAATACAATGAGCAGTTCTTC. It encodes CASSLGTSEYNEQFF.

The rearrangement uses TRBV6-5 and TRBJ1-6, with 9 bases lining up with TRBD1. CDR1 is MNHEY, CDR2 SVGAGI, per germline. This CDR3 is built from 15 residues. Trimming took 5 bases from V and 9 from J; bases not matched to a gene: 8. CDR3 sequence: CASSPQGQGVSPLHF. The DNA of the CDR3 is TGTGCCAGCAGTCCACAGGGACAGGGTGTTTCACCCCTCCACTTT.

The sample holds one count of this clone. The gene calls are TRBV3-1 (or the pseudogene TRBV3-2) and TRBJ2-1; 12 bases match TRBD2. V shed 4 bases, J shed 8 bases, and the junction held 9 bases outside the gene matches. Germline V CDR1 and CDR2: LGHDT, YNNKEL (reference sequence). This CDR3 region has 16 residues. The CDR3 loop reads CASSLIRLAGVDEQFF. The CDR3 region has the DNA TGTGCCAGCAGCCTGATACGACTAGCGGGGGTGGATGAGCAGTTCTTC.

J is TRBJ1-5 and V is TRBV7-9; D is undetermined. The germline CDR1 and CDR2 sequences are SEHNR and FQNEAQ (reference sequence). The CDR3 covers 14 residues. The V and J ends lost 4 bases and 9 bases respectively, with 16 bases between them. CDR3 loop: CASSSDLEAAPQHF. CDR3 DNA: TGTGCCAGCAGCTCCGACCTGGAGGCCGCGCCCCAGCATTTT.

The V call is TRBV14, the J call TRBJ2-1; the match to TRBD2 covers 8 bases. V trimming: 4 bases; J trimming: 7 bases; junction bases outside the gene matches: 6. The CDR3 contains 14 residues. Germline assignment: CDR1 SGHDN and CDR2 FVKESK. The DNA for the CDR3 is TGTGCCAGCAGCCTAGCGGGGCTCGGGAATGAGCAGTTCTTC. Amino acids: CASSLAGLGNEQFF.

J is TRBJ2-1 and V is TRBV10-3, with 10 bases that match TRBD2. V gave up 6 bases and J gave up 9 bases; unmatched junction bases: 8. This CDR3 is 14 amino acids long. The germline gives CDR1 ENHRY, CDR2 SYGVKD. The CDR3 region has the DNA TGTGCCATCAGCGGACTAGCGGCTTCGGGTGAGCAGTTCTTC. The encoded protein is CAISGLAASGEQFF.

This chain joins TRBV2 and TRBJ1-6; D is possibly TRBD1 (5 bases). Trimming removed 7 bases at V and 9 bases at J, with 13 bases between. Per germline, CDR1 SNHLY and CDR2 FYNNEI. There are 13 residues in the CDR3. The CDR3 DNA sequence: TGTGCCAGCACGCAGGGTTCAGGTTCACCCCTCCACTTT. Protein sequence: CASTQGSGSPLHF.

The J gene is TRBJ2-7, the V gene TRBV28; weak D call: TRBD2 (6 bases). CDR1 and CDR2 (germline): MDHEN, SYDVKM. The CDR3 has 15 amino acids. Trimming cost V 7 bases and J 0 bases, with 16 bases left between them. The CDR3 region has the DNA TGTGCCAGCACCACTTTAGCGGATCTCTCCTACGAGCAGTACTTC. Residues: CASTTLADLSYEQYF.

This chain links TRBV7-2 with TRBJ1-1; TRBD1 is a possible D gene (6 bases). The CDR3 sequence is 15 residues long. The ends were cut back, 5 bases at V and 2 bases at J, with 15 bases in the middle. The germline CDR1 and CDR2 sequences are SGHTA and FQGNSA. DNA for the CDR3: TGTGCCAGCAGCATTCAAGGACAGCCAAACACTGAAGCTTTCTTT. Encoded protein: CASSIQGQPNTEAFF.

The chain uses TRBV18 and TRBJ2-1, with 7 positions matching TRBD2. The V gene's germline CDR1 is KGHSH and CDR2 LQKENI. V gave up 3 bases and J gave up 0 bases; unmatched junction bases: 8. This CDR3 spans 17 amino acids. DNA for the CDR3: TGTGCCAGCTCACCCACCTCGACGGGGGGCTCCTACAATGAGCAGTTCTTC. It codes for CASSPTSTGGSYNEQFF.

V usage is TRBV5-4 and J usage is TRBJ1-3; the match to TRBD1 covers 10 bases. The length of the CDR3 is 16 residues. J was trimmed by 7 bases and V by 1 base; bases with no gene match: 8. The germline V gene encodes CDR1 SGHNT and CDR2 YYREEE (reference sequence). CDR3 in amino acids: CASSLKIGTGANTIYF. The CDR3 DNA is TGTGCCAGCAGCTTGAAAATCGGGACAGGGGCCAACACCATATATTTT.

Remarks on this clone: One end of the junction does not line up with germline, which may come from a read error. In nucleotides, the CDR3 is TGTGCTAGCAGCCCGGACAGGACCTCTGGGGCGCAGTACTTC. Translating it yields CASSPDRTSGAQYF. The chain has TRBV7-7 and TRBJ2-7, with 7 positions matching TRBD1. Per the germline V gene, CDR1 is SSHAT and CDR2 is FNYEAQ (reference sequence). The length of the CDR3 is 14 residues.

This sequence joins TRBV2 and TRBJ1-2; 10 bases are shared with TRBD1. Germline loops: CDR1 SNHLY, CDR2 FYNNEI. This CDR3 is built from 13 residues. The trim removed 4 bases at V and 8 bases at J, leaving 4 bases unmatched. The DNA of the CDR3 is TGTGCCAGCAGTGGGACAGGGGGGTCCGGCTACACCTTC. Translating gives CASSGTGGSGYTF. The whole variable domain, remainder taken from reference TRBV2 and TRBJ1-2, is EPEVTQTPSHQVTQMGQEVILRCVPISNHLYFYWYRQILGQKVEFLVSFYNNEISEKSEIFDDQFSVERPDGSNFTLKIRSTKLEDSAMYFCASSGTGGSGYTFGSGTRLTVV.

CDR3 DNA: TGTGCCAGCAGCGGACAGGTCGGACAGCCCCAGCATTTT. Protein sequence: CASSGQVGQPQHF. The genes are TRBV6-4 and TRBJ1-5, with TRBD1 matching 7 bases. V dropped 6 bases and J dropped 7; count of bases not matched to a gene: 6. Germline CDR1 and CDR2: MRHNA and SNTAGT. CDR3 length: 13 residues.

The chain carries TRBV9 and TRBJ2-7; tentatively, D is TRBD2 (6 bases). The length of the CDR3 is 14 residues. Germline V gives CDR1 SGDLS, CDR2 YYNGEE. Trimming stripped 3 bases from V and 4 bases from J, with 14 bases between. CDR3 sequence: CASSASAGRYEQYF. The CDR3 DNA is TGTGCCAGCAGCGCTTCGGCGGGGCGGTACGAGCAGTACTTC.

CDR3 in DNA: TGTGCCAGCAGTGGTGGGACAAACAATGGCTACACCTTC. It yields the protein CASSGGTNNGYTF. The chain recombines TRBV27 with TRBJ1-2; D might be TRBD1 (6 bases). The ends were cut back, 5 bases at V and 6 bases at J, with 13 bases in the middle. The germline V gene encodes CDR1 MNHEY and CDR2 SMNVEV (reference sequence). The CDR3 loop spans 13 amino acids.